This T cell receptor (beta chain) came from a study of shared clonotypes between healthy human individuals (dated by TCRdb to the early 2020s). Study-level background: A couple of women and a few men aged 18 to 49 years were included in the cohort. For each donor, CD4 naive and CD4 memory were each run on three plates, CD8 naive on two plates, and CD8 memory on one plate. Libraries were prepared and TCR repertoires were sequenced by different laboratories using diverse techniques, in order to increase sequencing depth and limit assay-specific biases. Between about 0.94 and 10 billion PBMCs per donor were obtained by leukapheresis. To estimate repertoire size and how much clonotypes are shared between individuals, the study performed deep sequencing of blood TCR repertoires from roughly five healthy adults. Study-level results and caveats: Sampling was restricted to blood, and TCR repertoires in tissues likely differ from the TCR repertoires found in blood. Compared with non-shared clonotypes, the clonotypes found in all four sorted-subset donors had higher generation probabilities. Rarefaction of sorted-subset datasets indicated incomplete sequencing despite the large sequencing depth. Pairwise subsampling indicated that sequencing depth was expected to affect the degree of clonotype sharing among donors. Sharing across a few donors was observed for about 5% of naive CD4, 3.5% of naive CD8, 2% to 2.5% of memory CD4, and over 0.3% of memory CD8 clonotypes. Estimated clonotype richness was generally larger for naive than for memory subsets. Because the study included only a small number of donors, the genetic and exposure-history diversity represented was limited.

Using the deep immunoSEQ assay, TCR CDR3 regions were amplified from genomic DNA by multiplex PCR. Genomic DNA extracted from each cell subset was distributed evenly over all wells of several immunoSEQ 96-well plates, and each plate served as one replicate. Each replicate PCR for sorted subsets received about 210 ng genomic DNA, equal to tens of thousands of T cell genomes. Purified libraries were measured with a Qubit 3.0 fluorometer, size-checked on a Bioanalyzer 2100, and measured again with the KAPA Library Quantification kit. A separate single-read 150-cycle Illumina NextSeq 550 flow cell was used to sequence each immunoSEQ 96-well plate. The authors processed their data as follows. Because the immunoSEQ output held only junctional sequences and lacked quality scores, the filtering could not match the filtering applied to full-length reads. To assign V/J genes and CDR3, sequences were annotated against IMGT germline references using PyIR, a Python wrapper for IgBLAST v1.9. Reads with weak V/J assignments (E-value above 1e-6), missing CDR3, stop codons, out-of-frame junctions, or ambiguous translated residues were removed. V3J clonotypes were defined as sequences sharing the same inferred V gene, J gene, and CDR3 amino acid sequence. To compute the percentage overlap between repertoires, the number of shared unique clonotypes was divided by the size of the smaller repertoire. Richness of each repertoire was evaluated using RTK rarefaction, the Chao1 estimator, and Recon v2.1 estimates of unobserved clonotypes. For all TCRbeta clonotypes obtained by the gDNA method from a few donors, generation probabilities were computed with OLGA. TCRdb limited this immuneACCESS table to in-frame rearrangements with V and J called. A share of clones is missing; checked studies link under half to unresolved V genes, and the rest is unexplained. D and trimming were read from the DNA, whereas the V and J calls and clone size are those reported in that table. For this sample the table gives around 1.9 million clones, of which about 93% were detected only once. The leading ten clones occupy more than 1.5% of the sample.

CD8 naive samples were CD45RO-negative cells positively selected for CCR7, giving a CD45RA+CCR7+ population that excluded TemRA cells. The donors were healthy, HIV-negative adults who had no recently reported acute infections or vaccinations. Every donor was a Caucasian adult living in Nashville, Tennessee, USA. Blood was collected by leukapheresis, and PBMCs were isolated by Ficoll-Histopaque density gradient centrifugation and then cryopreserved in liquid nitrogen vapor phase. Purity and quantity of every magnetically sorted T cell population were checked by analytical flow cytometry. From each sorted fraction, genomic DNA was isolated and quantified by UV absorbance on a Nanodrop 2000c. Concerning this clone: The antigen this receptor binds is unknown. No per-base quality is available; no much larger clone lies one base away. Other DNA sequences in this sample translate to the same CDR3.

From its cysteine to its phenylalanine, the CDR3 spans 12 amino acids. The DNA shown is the 36-base CDR3, in frame from base 1. Looking up the germline V gene (reference sequence) yields CDR1 MNHEY and CDR2 SMNVEV. V is pared back by 4 bases and J by 4 bases, with 4 bases lying between the germline termini. The chain is assembled from TRBV27 and TRBJ2-2; a confident D gene designation cannot be given. The receptor's source is a man in his late teens or twenties in good health. Some clones in this sample may be carry-over from other donors' samples. The sequenced material came from naive CD8+ T cells from PBMCs. Sample cell subset or site, as interpreted from the label and publication: CD45RA+CCR7+. For the CDR3, the sequence is CASSSLTGELFF. DNA sequence: TGTGCCAGCAGTTCCCTCACCGGGGAGCTGTTTTTT.